This entry lists 32 T cell receptor beta chains sequenced from one sample in a study of metastatic and nonmetastatic thyroid tumors. TCRdb re-called clones via MiXCR from the PCR reads. The sample records about 26,000 clones, roughly 24% being singletons. No patient received treatment before thyroid surgery. The specimen sequenced was blood. Receptors originate from a female donor with papillary thyroid cancer or a benign thyroid nodule (not recorded which). Some clones in this sample may be carry-over from other donors' samples.

This clone was seen more than once but under ten times. A single base separates this from a much larger clone, so it may be a read error. The chain recombines TRBV2 with TRBJ2-1, with TRBD1 matching over 7 bases. In germline, CDR1 is SNHLY, CDR2 FYNNEI. The CDR3 loop spans 14 amino acids. Germline trimming cut 7 bases from V and 7 bases from J; bases unmatched to any gene: 10. CDR3 in amino acids: CASKQGSGQNEQFF. The CDR3 coding sequence is TGTGCCAGCAAACAGGGGTCTGGCCAGAATGAGCAGTTCTTC.

V usage is TRBV30 and J usage is TRBJ1-2; no reliable D call. Germline V lookup: CDR1 GTSNPN, CDR2 SVGIG (reference sequence). Trimming stripped 4 bases from V and 3 bases from J, with 18 bases between. The CDR3 has 15 residues. The CDR3 loop reads CAWTESPLRDYGYTF. CDR3 DNA: TGTGCCTGGACAGAGAGCCCCTTAAGGGACTATGGCTACACCTTC.

Turning to this clone: A read error may be the cause here, since a much bigger clone is one base away. This likely comes from a read error, as the CDR3 has no conserved phenylalanine or tryptophan at its end. The chain combines TRBV3-1 with TRBJ2-3; 7 bases agree with TRBD2. The CDR3 is 15 residues long. Trimming cost V 4 bases and J 8 bases; bases outside gene matches: 12. The germline gives CDR1 LGHDT, CDR2 YNNKEL (reference sequence). The CDR3 loop is CASSPPGGAGITQYL. The CDR3, as DNA: TGTGCCAGCAGCCCCCCTGGGGGAGCGGGGATTACGCAGTATCTT.

The chain carries TRBV2 and TRBJ1-6; no reliable D call. V lost 8 bases, J lost 10 bases, and 15 bases lay in between. Germline CDR1 is SNHLY and CDR2 is FYNNEI. The CDR3 consists of 13 residues. CDR3 sequence reads: CASQVQQLSPLHF. The CDR3 DNA reads as TGTGCCAGCCAGGTACAGCAGCTGTCACCCCTCCACTTT.

The chain uses TRBV5-1 and TRBJ2-7; 9 bases agree with TRBD1. The junction had 6 bases not matched to a gene; V was cut back by 0 bases and J by 2 bases. Germline V gene lookup returns CDR1 SGHRS and CDR2 YFSETQ. The CDR3 runs to 16 residues. The CDR3 loop is CASSLAIGQGTYEQYF. DNA for the CDR3: TGCGCCAGCAGCTTGGCCATCGGACAGGGGACCTACGAGCAGTACTTC.

As for this clone: The CDR3 end shows no conserved phenylalanine or tryptophan, and so a read error is likely. J is TRBJ1-5 and V is TRBV28, with D tentatively TRBD1 (6 bases). The CDR3 covers 16 residues. The germline gives CDR1 MDHEN, CDR2 SYDVKM. V gave up 6 bases and J gave up 6 bases, with 21 bases separating them. The CDR3 loop reads CASSKRGDIRSQPQHV. DNA of the CDR3: TGTGCCAGCAGCAAAAGGGGGGACATCCGCAGTCAGCCCCAGCATGTT.

This clone was observed many times. The rearrangement uses TRBV19 and TRBJ2-5; 14 nucleotides line up with TRBD2. The germline V gene encodes CDR1 LNHDA and CDR2 SQIVND (reference sequence). This CDR3 is built from 16 residues. V gave up 5 bases and J gave up 5 bases; unmatched junction bases: 7. The CDR3 region has the DNA TGTGCCAGTAGTCCCGGGACTAGCGGGAGAGGGGAGACCCAGTACTTC. It encodes CASSPGTSGRGETQYF.

In this sample, this clone turned up many times. A read error may be the cause here, since a much bigger clone is one base away. This chain connects TRBV18 to TRBJ2-3; TRBD1 is a possible D gene (6 bases). The CDR3 sequence is 16 residues long. Trimming shortened V by 1 base and J by 3 bases, and 14 bases separated the two germline ends. Germline loops: CDR1 KGHSH, CDR2 LQKENI. The CDR3 DNA reads as TGTGCCAGCTCACCACTGTGTTTGGGGGCGACAGATACGCAGTATTTT. Residues: CASSPLCLGATDTQYF.

This clone showed up just a few times. J is TRBJ2-2 and V is TRBV6-5, with TRBD2 identical over 11 bases. This CDR3 region has 15 residues. CDR1 and CDR2 (germline): MNHEY, SVGAGI. Germline trimming cut 4 bases from V and 9 bases from J; bases unmatched to any gene: 7. In DNA, the CDR3 is TGTGCCAGCAGTTCTTACCCTAGCGGGAGGCGGGAGCTGTTTTTT. Translated, it gives CASSSYPSGRRELFF.

V is TRBV6-2 or TRBV6-3 and J is TRBJ1-6, with 7 bases identical to TRBD1. The J segment lost 4 bases and the V segment lost 5 bases, leaving 8 bases of the junction unmatched. In germline, CDR1 is MNHEY, CDR2 SVGEGT. CDR3 length equals 16 residues. The CDR3 sequence is CASSPEGQAYNSPLHF. In nucleotides, the CDR3 is TGTGCCAGCAGTCCTGAAGGACAGGCTTATAATTCACCCCTCCACTTT.

With respect to this clone: A read error may produce the germline difference seen at one junction end. The chain couples TRBV20-1 to TRBJ2-5; 7 bases are a match to TRBD2. The length of the CDR3 is 12 residues. CDR1 is DFQATT, CDR2 SNEGSKA, per germline (reference sequence). The CDR3 is CSAKALGGTKYF. The CDR3 nucleotides read TGCAGTGCCAAGGCCCTGGGGGGGACCAAGTACTTC.

This clone was seen at least ten times. The J gene is TRBJ2-2, the V gene TRBV12-3 or TRBV12-4, with TRBD2 identical over 8 bases. The CDR3 is 16 amino acids. With 3 bases clipped from V and 5 bases from J, the junction kept 8 bases outside the gene matches. The CDR3 is CASSFRSGRGTGELFF. The CDR3 DNA reads as TGTGCCAGCAGTTTTAGGAGCGGGAGAGGTACCGGGGAGCTGTTTTTT.

This clone was seen repeatedly, ten times or more. The chain joins TRBV20-1 to TRBJ2-5; 10 bases fit TRBD2. From germline, CDR1 is DFQATT and CDR2 SNEGSKA (reference sequence). Trimming cost V 1 base and J 4 bases; bases outside gene matches: 15. This CDR3 is built from 18 residues. The CDR3 region is CSARGLRSGRGFGETQYF. The CDR3 DNA follows: TGCAGTGCTAGAGGCCTTAGGAGCGGGAGGGGATTTGGAGAGACCCAGTACTTC.

The V call is TRBV5-1, the J call TRBJ1-1; D is uncertain. The CDR3 totals 15 residues. Trimming removed 0 bases at V and 1 base at J, with 10 bases between. CDR1 and CDR2 from the germline V gene are SGHRS and YFSETQ. The CDR3, as DNA: TGCGCCAGCAGCTTGGACGGGCTGAAGAACACTGAAGCTTTCTTT. It is translated as CASSLDGLKNTEAFF.

This clone was recorded many times. The V and J genes are TRBV2 and TRBJ1-5; D is uncertain. The CDR3 is 15 amino acids. Germline loops: CDR1 SNHLY, CDR2 FYNNEI. Trimming took off 3 bases at V and 6 bases at J, with 15 bases between the two ends. CDR3 in DNA: TGTGCCAGCAGTGACCCCCGCGACCAGAGTCAGCCCCAGCATTTT. This translates into CASSDPRDQSQPQHF.

This clone showed up many times. The CDR3 loop is CAITTTGNTGELFF. DNA of the CDR3: TGTGCCATCACCACGACAGGGAACACCGGGGAGCTGTTTTTT. The J gene is TRBJ2-2, the V gene TRBV10-3, with D perhaps matching TRBD1 (6 bases). Germline CDR1 is ENHRY and CDR2 is SYGVKD. Trimming removed 7 bases at V and 1 base at J, with 10 bases between. The CDR3 spans 14 residues.

This clone was observed a few times. V and J are TRBV27 and TRBJ2-1, with TRBD2 as a possible D gene (5 bases). The V end was cut by 2 bases, the J end by 10 bases, with 18 bases between. Germline CDR1 MNHEY, CDR2 SMNVEV (reference sequence). There are 15 residues in the CDR3. CDR3 bases: TGTGCCAGCAGTTTACGGGTCGGGCTTAGCGTCGAGCAGTTCTTC. This codes for CASSLRVGLSVEQFF.

The chain uses TRBV4-2 and TRBJ2-7, with TRBD2 matching over 7 bases. Germline-derived CDR1 and CDR2 are LGHNA and YNFKEQ. The CDR3 contains 15 residues. The junction had 9 bases not matched to a gene; V was cut back by 0 bases and J by 7 bases. The CDR3 here is CASSQDEGNGGEQYF. The CDR3 bases are TGTGCCAGCAGCCAAGATGAAGGCAACGGGGGGGAGCAGTACTTC.

V is TRBV9 and J is TRBJ1-2, with D tentatively TRBD1 (6 bases). Trimming stripped 1 base from V and 2 bases from J, with 12 bases between. CDR1 is SGDLS and CDR2 is YYNGEE in the germline V gene. The length of the CDR3 is 15 residues. The CDR3 loop reads CASSVLGGMNYGYTF. The CDR3 DNA is TGTGCCAGCAGCGTATTAGGGGGAATGAACTATGGCTACACCTTC.

The chain employs TRBV20-1 and TRBJ1-6; 8 bases line up with TRBD1. V dropped 1 base and J dropped 7; count of bases not matched to a gene: 3. The CDR3 spans 14 residues. The V gene's germline CDR1 is DFQATT and CDR2 SNEGSKA (reference sequence). The CDR3 is CSARGDRWNSPLHF. The CDR3 DNA reads TGCAGTGCTAGAGGGGACAGGTGGAATTCACCCCTCCACTTT.

Ten or more counts support this clone. The chain combines TRBV9 with TRBJ2-1; the match to TRBD2 covers 10 bases. Germline V gene lookup returns CDR1 SGDLS and CDR2 YYNGEE. V trimming: 3 bases; J trimming: 6 bases; junction bases outside the gene matches: 6. This CDR3 has 15 residues. In nucleotides, the CDR3 is TGTGCCAGCAGCGGTACTAGCGGGAAGAGCAATGAGCAGTTCTTC. Translated, it gives CASSGTSGKSNEQFF.

This clone is judged medium-sized. CDR3 amino acids: CASSDLGGVQPQHF. The CDR3 nucleotides are TGTGCCAGCAGTGATCTAGGAGGGGTTCAGCCCCAGCATTTT. The chain couples TRBV6-1 to TRBJ1-5; TRBD1 is a possible D gene (5 bases). V was pared by 3 bases and J by 6 bases, with 12 bases between. CDR1 MNHNS and CDR2 SASEGT come from the germline V gene. The CDR3 totals 14 residues.

This clone was seen repeatedly, ten times or more. CDR3 sequence reads: CASSPQGPLGYGYTF. CDR3 nucleotide sequence: TGTGCCAGCTCACCACAGGGCCCGCTCGGCTATGGCTACACCTTC. The chain carries TRBV18 and TRBJ1-2, with D unresolved. V was shortened by 1 base and J by 4 bases, with 13 bases between the two germline ends. This CDR3 has 15 amino acids. Germline values: CDR1 KGHSH, CDR2 LQKENI.

This clone appeared many times. V gene TRBV2 combines with J gene TRBJ2-5; 10 nucleotides match TRBD2. With V trimmed by 4 bases and J by 1 base, 9 bases remained unmatched. CDR3 length: 17 residues. The germline V gene has CDR1 SNHLY and CDR2 FYNNEI. Written as DNA, the CDR3 is TGTGCCAGCAGTGGAGTGAGCGGGAGGGCGTCCCAAGAGACCCAGTACTTC. It translates to CASSGVSGRASQETQYF.

This clone is a singleton in its sample. V gene TRBV4-1 combines with J gene TRBJ1-3, with 7 positions matching TRBD1. Trimming cost V 3 bases and J 0 bases; bases outside gene matches: 8. The V gene's germline CDR1 is MGHRA and CDR2 YSYEKL. The CDR3 spans 17 residues. This CDR3 reads CASSHYLTGSSGNTIYF. The CDR3 DNA follows: TGCGCCAGCAGCCATTATCTGACAGGGAGCTCTGGAAACACCATATATTTT.

The chain couples TRBV5-6 to TRBJ1-2; 7 bases are a match to TRBD1. Per the germline V gene, CDR1 is SGHDT and CDR2 is YYEEEE. The CDR3 consists of 14 residues. The V gene end was trimmed by 4 bases and the J gene end by 6 bases; junction bases not matched to a gene: 9. The CDR3 sequence is CASSQSDRLNGYTF. DNA for the CDR3: TGTGCCAGCAGCCAATCGGACAGGTTAAATGGCTACACCTTC.

This clone was seen a few times. This chain uses TRBV15 with TRBJ1-1; a weak D match, TRBD1 (5 bases). The CDR3 extends over 16 amino acids. The ends were cut back, 0 bases at V and 8 bases at J, with 19 bases in the middle. Germline values: CDR1 LNHNV, CDR2 YYDKDF (reference sequence). CDR3 coding DNA: TGTGCCACCAGCAGAGAGGGGGTTCAGGTTTTGGGCGAAGCTTTCTTT. It codes for CATSREGVQVLGEAFF.

The chain joins TRBV6-4 to TRBJ1-6, with D uncertain. Germline CDR1 MRHNA, CDR2 SNTAGT. V lost 6 bases and J lost 0, with 6 bases in between. This CDR3 has 14 amino acids. CDR3 sequence: CASRPSSYNSPLHF. The CDR3 nucleotides read TGTGCCAGCAGACCGAGCTCCTATAATTCACCCCTCCACTTT.

The chain recombines TRBV9 with TRBJ2-1; TRBD2 matches 9 bases. Germline CDR1 and CDR2: SGDLS and YYNGEE. V lost 2 bases and J lost 13; bases outside the gene matches: 13. CDR3 length: 15 residues. CDR3 nucleotides: TGTGCCAGCAGCGTGAGTGGCGGGAGGGCCAATTATCAGTTCTTC. Residues: CASSVSGGRANYQFF.

On this clone: Since a much larger clone is just one base distant, this may be a read error. J is TRBJ1-1 and V is TRBV20-1; unclear D gene. This CDR3 contains 15 residues. Germline CDR1 reads DFQATT; CDR2 reads SNEGSKA (reference sequence). The CDR3 sequence: CSASSQPPLNTEDFF. In DNA, the CDR3 is TGCAGTGCTAGTTCGCAGCCGCCGTTGAACACTGAAGATTTCTTT.

Ten or more counts support this clone. The J gene is TRBJ1-1, the V gene TRBV3-1; possible D gene TRBD1, 5 bases. The V gene's germline CDR1 is LGHDT and CDR2 YNNKEL (reference sequence). Trimming removed 0 bases at V and 1 base at J, with 9 bases between. The CDR3 loop spans 15 amino acids. Here the CDR3 reads CASSQEGASNTEAFF. In DNA, the CDR3 is TGTGCCAGCAGCCAAGAAGGGGCGTCGAACACTGAAGCTTTCTTT.

In its sample, this clone was seen many times. CDR3: CASSTGGTRGVLEQFF. CDR3 sequence (DNA): TGCGCCAGCAGCACCGGCGGGACACGGGGGGTACTTGAGCAGTTCTTC. The chain combines TRBV5-1 with TRBJ2-1, with D perhaps matching TRBD2 (7 bases). The CDR3 is made up of 16 amino acids. Germline CDR1 is SGHRS and CDR2 is YFSETQ. Between the trimmed V and J ends, which lost 4 bases and 9 bases, there was a span of 23 bases.